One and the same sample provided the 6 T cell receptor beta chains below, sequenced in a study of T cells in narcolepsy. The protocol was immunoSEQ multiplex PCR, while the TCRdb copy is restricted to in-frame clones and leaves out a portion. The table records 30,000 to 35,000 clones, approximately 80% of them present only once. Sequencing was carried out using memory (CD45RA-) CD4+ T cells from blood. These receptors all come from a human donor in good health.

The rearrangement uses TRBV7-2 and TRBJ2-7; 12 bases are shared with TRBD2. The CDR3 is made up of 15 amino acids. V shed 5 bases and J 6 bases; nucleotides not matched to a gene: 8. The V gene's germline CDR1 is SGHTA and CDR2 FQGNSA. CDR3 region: CASSPLLAGGTEQYF. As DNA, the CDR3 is TGTGCCAGCAGCCCGTTACTAGCGGGGGGAACCGAGCAGTACTTC. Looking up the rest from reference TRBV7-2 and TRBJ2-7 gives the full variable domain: GAGVSQSPSNKVTEKGKDVELRCDPISGHTALYWYRQSLGQGLEFLIYFQGNSAPDKSGLPSDRFSAERTGGSVSTLTIQRTQQEDSAVYLCASSPLLAGGTEQYFGPGTRLTVT.

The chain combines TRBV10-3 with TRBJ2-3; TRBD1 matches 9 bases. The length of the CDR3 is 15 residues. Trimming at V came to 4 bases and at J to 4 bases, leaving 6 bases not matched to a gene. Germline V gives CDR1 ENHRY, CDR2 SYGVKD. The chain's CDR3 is CAISGQGGGPDTQYF. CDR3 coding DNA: TGTGCCATCAGTGGACAGGGGGGAGGGCCAGATACGCAGTATTTT.

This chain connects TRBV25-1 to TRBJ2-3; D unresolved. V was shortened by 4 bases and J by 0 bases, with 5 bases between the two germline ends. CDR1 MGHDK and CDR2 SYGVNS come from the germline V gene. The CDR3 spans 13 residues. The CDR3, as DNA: TGTGCCAGCAGTGGAATAAGCACAGATACGCAGTATTTT. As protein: CASSGISTDTQYF. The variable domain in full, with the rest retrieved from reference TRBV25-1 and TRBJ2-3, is EADIYQTPRYLVIGTGKKITLECSQTMGHDKMYWYQQDPGMELHLIHYSYGVNSTEKGDLSSESTVSRIRTEHFPLTLESARPSHTSQYLCASSGISTDTQYFGPGTRLTVL.

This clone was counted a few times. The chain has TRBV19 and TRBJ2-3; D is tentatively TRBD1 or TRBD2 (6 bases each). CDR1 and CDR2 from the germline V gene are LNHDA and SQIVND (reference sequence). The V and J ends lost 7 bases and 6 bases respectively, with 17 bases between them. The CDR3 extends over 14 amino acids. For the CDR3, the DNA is TGTGCCAGTAATCGTGGGAGAGGGGGGGATACGCAGTATTTT. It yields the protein CASNRGRGGDTQYF.

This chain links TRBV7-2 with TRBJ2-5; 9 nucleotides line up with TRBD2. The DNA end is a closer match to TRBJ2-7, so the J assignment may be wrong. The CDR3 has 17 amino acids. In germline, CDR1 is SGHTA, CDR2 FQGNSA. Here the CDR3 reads CASSDPGGSGSSYEQYF. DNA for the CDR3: TGTGCCAGCAGCGACCCCGGGGGTAGCGGGAGCTCCTACGAGCAGTACTTC.

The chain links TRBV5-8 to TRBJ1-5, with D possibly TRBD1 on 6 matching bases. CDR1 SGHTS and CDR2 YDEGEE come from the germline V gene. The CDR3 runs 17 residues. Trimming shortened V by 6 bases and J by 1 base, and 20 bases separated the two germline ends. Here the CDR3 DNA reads TGTGCCAGCAAGCTTCCGTGGGGGCGGGAGAGCAATCAGCCCCAGCATTTT. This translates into CASKLPWGRESNQPQHF.